The 30 T cell receptor beta chains reported below all come from one sample, sequenced in a study of T-cell memory formation after mild COVID-19. TCRdb redid the calling of the 5' RACE reads with MiXCR, one entry per CDR3 protein. The sample lists some 150,000 distinct CDR3 sequences, 11% to 15% occurring once. Sequences were obtained from PBMCs or a T cell subset sorted from them (not recorded which). The receptors come from an adult woman who had mild COVID-19 (a few samples of this study predate the infection). Cell type and time point are not known.

The sample holds many counts of this clonotype. The chain joins TRBV7-9 to TRBJ2-1; 8 nucleotides agree with TRBD2. V was clipped by 5 bases and J by 10 bases; unmatched bases: 7. Germline CDR1 SEHNR, CDR2 FQNEAQ (reference sequence). The CDR3 sequence is 13 residues long. The CDR3 DNA reads as TGTGCCAGCAGCCTCACTAGCGGACTCGAGCAGTTCTTC. Translation gives CASSLTSGLEQFF.

This clonotype occurred a few times. CDR3 in amino acids: CASSLVSTGNNEQFF. Written as DNA, the CDR3 is TGCGCCAGCAGCTTGGTGTCGACGGGGAACAATGAGCAGTTCTTC. The chain carries TRBV5-1 and TRBJ2-1; the D gene is possibly TRBD2 (5 bases). The CDR3 runs 15 residues. Germline loops: CDR1 SGHRS, CDR2 YFSETQ. Between the trimmed V and J ends, which lost 0 bases and 5 bases, there was a span of 12 bases.

This clonotype came up a few times. CDR3 region: CASSMTSGHNEQFF. The CDR3 DNA sequence: TGTGCCAGTAGTATGACTAGCGGGCACAATGAGCAGTTCTTC. This chain uses TRBV19 with TRBJ2-1; 10 bases fit TRBD2. V lost 3 bases and J lost 5; bases outside the gene matches: 1. Looked up from germline, CDR1 is LNHDA and CDR2 is SQIVND (reference sequence). The CDR3 loop spans 14 amino acids.

The V call is TRBV7-6, the J call TRBJ2-7, with D possibly matching TRBD1 (6 bases). The CDR3 sequence is 12 residues long. Germline CDR1 and CDR2: SGHVS and FNYEAQ. V was pared by 4 bases and J by 7 bases, with 11 bases between. The CDR3 region is CASSSGTLEQYF. The DNA of the CDR3 is TGTGCCAGCAGCTCCGGGACACTTGAGCAGTACTTC. The whole variable domain, remainder taken from reference TRBV7-6 and TRBJ2-7, is GAGVSQSPRYKVTKRGQDVALRCDPISGHVSLYWYRQALGQGPEFLTYFNYEAQQDKSGLPNDRFSAERPEGSISTLTIQRTEQRDSAMYRCASSSGTLEQYFGPGTRLTVT.

In this sample, this clonotype turned up a few times. The CDR3 here is CASSVDRGSYEQYF. In nucleotides, the CDR3 is TGTGCCAGCAGCGTCGACAGGGGGTCCTACGAGCAGTACTTC. The V gene is TRBV12-3 or TRBV12-4, the J gene TRBJ2-7, with TRBD1 matching 9 bases. The CDR3 runs to 14 residues. V gave up 6 bases and J gave up 1 base; unmatched junction bases: 4.

The rearrangement links TRBV18 to TRBJ1-2; no reliable D call. The CDR3 has 13 amino acids. Trimming took 2 bases from V and 4 from J, leaving 8 bases between them. Germline CDR1 KGHSH, CDR2 LQKENI. DNA of the CDR3: TGTGCCAGCTCACCAGAGGCGGGCTATGGCTACACCTTC. Its translation: CASSPEAGYGYTF.

This clonotype was picked up a small number of times. This rearrangement joins TRBV5-1 to TRBJ2-1, with D tentatively TRBD1 (6 bases). Germline lookup yields CDR1 SGHRS and CDR2 YFSETQ. The CDR3 has 15 residues. Trimming shortened V by 0 bases and J by 6 bases, and 13 bases separated the two germline ends. CDR3: CASSLAAGAGNEQFF. The CDR3 DNA is TGCGCCAGCAGCTTGGCGGCAGGGGCGGGCAATGAGCAGTTCTTC.

This sequence joins TRBV5-6 and TRBJ1-1; the D gene is possibly TRBD1 (6 bases). The germline CDR1 and CDR2 sequences are SGHDT and YYEEEE. Trimming removed 3 bases at V and 0 bases at J, with 12 bases between. This CDR3 has 15 residues. CDR3 protein: CASSSRTEMNTEAFF. Written as DNA, the CDR3 is TGTGCCAGCAGCTCACGGACAGAGATGAACACTGAAGCTTTCTTT.

The sample holds a few counts of this clonotype. V usage is TRBV4-1 and J usage is TRBJ2-5; either TRBD1 or TRBD2 may supply D (6 bases each). Trimming removed 0 bases from V and 7 bases from J, with 21 bases in between. Looked up from germline, CDR1 is MGHRA and CDR2 is YSYEKL. The CDR3 length is 17 residues. The CDR3 coding sequence is TGCGCCAGCAGCCAAGAAGTTCCGAAAGGGCCGGGGGCGACCCAGTACTTC. Translated: CASSQEVPKGPGATQYF.

In this sample, this clonotype turned up a few times. V is TRBV20-1 and J is TRBJ1-5; the match to TRBD1 covers 8 bases. Germline V gene sequence: CDR1 DFQATT, CDR2 SNEGSKA (reference sequence). The CDR3 has 16 amino acids. With 0 bases clipped from V and 5 bases from J, the junction kept 9 bases outside the gene matches. The CDR3 spells CSARDLGQGGYQPQHF. The CDR3 DNA reads as TGCAGTGCTAGAGATCTTGGACAGGGAGGATATCAGCCCCAGCATTTT.

The J gene is TRBJ2-7, the V gene TRBV16; D is unclear. V was trimmed by 1 base and J by 3 bases, leaving 7 bases between them. CDR1 and CDR2 (germline): KGHSY, FQNENV. The CDR3 is 13 amino acids. CDR3 amino acids: CASSQLEVYEQYF. DNA of the CDR3: TGTGCCAGCAGCCAATTAGAGGTCTACGAGCAGTACTTC.

The table lists this clonotype with a few counts. The rearrangement links TRBV12-3 or TRBV12-4 to TRBJ1-5; D is unresolved. The CDR3 is 14 amino acids. V lost 4 bases and J lost 3, with 10 bases in between. CDR3 region: CASSSSRYNQPQHF. Here the CDR3 DNA reads TGTGCCAGCAGTTCCAGCAGGTACAATCAGCCCCAGCATTTT.

This clonotype turned up a few times. The chain is built from TRBV7-9 and TRBJ2-1; 10 bases fit TRBD2. Germline V lookup: CDR1 SEHNR, CDR2 FQNEAQ (reference sequence). The CDR3 extends over 16 amino acids. V lost 5 bases to trimming and J lost 8 bases; unmatched junction nucleotides: 12. The DNA of the CDR3 is TGTGCCAGCAGCGCTTTTCTAGCGGGAGTAGACGATGAGCAGTTCTTC. It is translated as CASSAFLAGVDDEQFF.

This clonotype showed up just a few times. The chain joins TRBV7-8 to TRBJ1-5, with 7 bases identical to TRBD1. This CDR3 contains 17 residues. The junction had 10 bases not matched to a gene; V was cut back by 2 bases and J by 3 bases. Germline-derived CDR1 and CDR2 are SGHVS and FQNEAQ. The CDR3 DNA sequence: TGTGCCAGCAGCTTATGGCCCGGGACAGAGCACAATCAGCCCCAGCATTTT. Translation gives CASSLWPGTEHNQPQHF.

Concerning this clonotype itself: The junction and the germline gene differ at one end; a read error may be behind it. The chain carries TRBV7-9 and TRBJ2-7; possible D gene TRBD2, 6 bases. CDR3 size: 13 residues. The germline V gene has CDR1 SEHNR and CDR2 FQNEAQ (reference sequence). DNA for the CDR3: TGTGCCAGCAGCCCATTCACGGACTACGATCAGTACTTC. Protein: CASSPFTDYDQYF.

The CDR3, as DNA: TGTGCCAGCAGCTTAGTTGACCTATATACGCAGTATTTT. Protein product: CASSLVDLYTQYF. The chain employs TRBV11-3 and TRBJ2-3; D is unclear. Trimming took off 1 base at V and 7 bases at J, with 9 bases between the two ends. This CDR3 spans 13 amino acids. Germline assignment: CDR1 SGHNT and CDR2 YENEEA. Variable domain in full (rest from reference TRBV11-3 and TRBJ2-3): EAGVVQSPRYKIIEKKQPVAFWCNPISGHNTLYWYLQNLGQGPELLIRYENEEAVDDSQLPKDRFSAERLKGVDSTLKIQPAELGDSAVYLCASSLVDLYTQYFGPGTRLTVL.

This clonotype was counted a few times. The chain combines TRBV6-5 with TRBJ1-1; D is uncertain. Looked up from germline, CDR1 is MNHEY and CDR2 is SVGAGI. This CDR3 contains 13 residues. Trimming took 0 bases from V and 8 from J, leaving 10 bases between them. The CDR3 nucleotides read TGTGCCAGCAGTTACTCCATAGTCAGCGAAGCTTTCTTT. It is translated as CASSYSIVSEAFF.

This clonotype was found many times. CDR3 in amino acids: CASSLGQGYTEAFF. Here the CDR3 DNA reads TGCGCCAGCAGCCTGGGACAGGGGTACACTGAAGCTTTCTTT. The chain joins TRBV5-1 to TRBJ1-1; 10 bases are a match to TRBD1. The CDR3 is 14 residues long. CDR1 is SGHRS and CDR2 is YFSETQ in the germline V gene. The J segment lost 3 bases and the V segment lost 4 bases, leaving 3 bases of the junction unmatched.

This clonotype has more than one count but fewer than ten. V gene TRBV4-1 combines with J gene TRBJ2-1; 13 nucleotides line up with TRBD2. CDR1 is MGHRA and CDR2 is YSYEKL in the germline V gene. V was clipped by 1 base and J by 4 bases; unmatched bases: 1. The CDR3 loop spans 16 amino acids. This chain's CDR3 is CASSQGTSGGYNEQFF. The CDR3 DNA reads as TGCGCCAGCAGCCAAGGGACTAGCGGGGGTTACAATGAGCAGTTCTTC.

This clonotype was seen only a few times. The V and J genes are TRBV24-1 and TRBJ2-2, with no clear D. Germline assignment: CDR1 KGHDR and CDR2 SFDVKD. Deletions cut 6 bases from V and 3 bases from J, with 10 bases between. This CDR3 region has 14 residues. CDR3 amino acids: CATSLSHDTGELFF. In DNA, the CDR3 is TGTGCCACCAGTCTAAGTCATGACACCGGGGAGCTGTTTTTT.

This rearrangement joins TRBV6-5 to TRBJ2-5; 7 bases map to TRBD2. V lost 5 bases to trimming and J lost 1 base; unmatched junction nucleotides: 4. Germline CDR1 is MNHEY and CDR2 is SVGAGI. The CDR3 is 14 residues long. The CDR3 is CASSQSSGQETQYF. In DNA form, the CDR3 reads TGTGCCAGCAGTCAGTCTAGCGGCCAAGAGACCCAGTACTTC.

This clonotype was counted between two and nine times. The chain combines TRBV27 with TRBJ2-7; a weak D match, TRBD1 (7 bases). Trimming took off 5 bases at V and 2 bases at J, with 13 bases between the two ends. The CDR3 length is 14 residues. Germline V lookup: CDR1 MNHEY, CDR2 SMNVEV (reference sequence). Written as DNA, the CDR3 is TGTGCCAGCAGTGGCGGGACAGCCGCCTACGAGCAGTACTTC. This encodes CASSGGTAAYEQYF.

The chain joins TRBV19 to TRBJ1-2; perhaps TRBD1 as D (5 bases). The germline V gene has CDR1 LNHDA and CDR2 SQIVND (reference sequence). This CDR3 has 16 residues. V lost 4 bases to trimming and J lost 0 bases, with 15 bases between them. DNA for the CDR3: TGTGCCAGTAGTAGAAACCGGGACCTAGCTAACTATGGCTACACCTTC. Translating gives CASSRNRDLANYGYTF.

This clonotype was counted only a few times. V usage is TRBV29-1 and J usage is TRBJ2-4, with 10 bases matching TRBD1. V lost 5 bases, J lost 13 bases, and 5 bases stayed unmatched. CDR3 length: 11 residues. CDR1 is SQVTM, CDR2 ANQGSEA, per germline. The CDR3 DNA is TGCAGCGTTCCCGGGACAGGGGAACAGTACTTC. Amino acid sequence: CSVPGTGEQYF.

The chain is built from TRBV29-1 and TRBJ2-7; tentatively, D is TRBD2 (5 bases). The CDR3 has 15 amino acids. The V and J ends lost 4 bases and 1 base respectively, with 17 bases between them. The germline gives CDR1 SQVTM, CDR2 ANQGSEA. The DNA of the CDR3 is TGCAGCGTTGGGGTGGAGGAACTTTGGTCCTACGAGCAGTACTTC. It yields the protein CSVGVEELWSYEQYF.

This clonotype showed up just a few times. The chain carries TRBV7-9 and TRBJ1-1; 7 bases line up with TRBD1. This CDR3 has 15 amino acids. Per germline, CDR1 SEHNR and CDR2 FQNEAQ (reference sequence). The ends lost 4 bases at V and 5 bases at J; junction bases unmatched: 10. This CDR3 is CASSSVQGVTTEAFF. The CDR3 nucleotides are TGTGCCAGCAGCTCAGTCCAGGGGGTTACGACTGAAGCTTTCTTT.

The sample holds one count of this clonotype. This sequence joins TRBV2 and TRBJ2-2, with D tentatively TRBD2 (6 bases). The CDR3 spans 16 residues. V lost 6 bases and J lost 5, with 19 bases in between. Germline CDR1 is SNHLY and CDR2 is FYNNEI. CDR3 sequence (DNA): TGTGCCAGCAGGGAGGGACGGTCAACCGTTACCGGGGAGCTGTTTTTT. It translates to CASREGRSTVTGELFF.

The chain employs TRBV9 and TRBJ2-3; 10 bases match TRBD2. The CDR3 is 15 residues long. V lost 4 bases to trimming and J lost 1 base; unmatched junction nucleotides: 3. Germline V gene sequence: CDR1 SGDLS, CDR2 YYNGEE. The CDR3 loop is CASSSGGARTDTQYF. The CDR3, as DNA: TGTGCCAGCAGCAGCGGGGGGGCGCGCACAGATACGCAGTATTTT.

V and J are TRBV15 and TRBJ2-3, with no clear D. Germline loops: CDR1 LNHNV, CDR2 YYDKDF (reference sequence). V was clipped by 0 bases and J by 3 bases, with 13 bases between them. This CDR3 has 16 amino acids. The CDR3 nucleotides are TGTGCCACCAGCAGAGATGCTGGGATATATACAGATACGCAGTATTTT. Translated: CATSRDAGIYTDTQYF.

This clonotype was observed many times. The chain is built from TRBV20-1 and TRBJ1-1; D possibly corresponds to TRBD1 (6 bases). From germline, CDR1 is DFQATT and CDR2 SNEGSKA (reference sequence). Trimming pared 1 base from V and 1 base from J, leaving 10 bases between. The CDR3 totals 14 residues. CDR3 sequence reads: CSARVPGQNTEAFF. The CDR3 nucleotides read TGCAGTGCTAGAGTACCGGGACAGAACACTGAAGCTTTCTTT.